This TCR beta chain comes out of a study of tumor and adjacent non-tumor tissue in lung cancer. Study details: The patients, 9 to 11 men and a few women, were roughly 31 to 85 with stage I to III disease.

A modified ARM-PCR protocol with three rounds of nested PCR amplified TCRbeta. TCRdb reanalysed the multiplex PCR reads using MiXCR and keeps one entry per CDR3 protein. The sample consists of some 200,000 distinct CDR3 sequences, 71% of them appearing once. CDR3 length equals 13 residues. From germline, CDR1 is SGHAT and CDR2 FQNNGV. General study findings and limits: Patients with more diverse tumor TCRs had worse survival.

Note on this clonotype: Antigen unknown. This may be a read error, as it is one base from a much larger clone.

This sample's RNA came from whole unsorted tissue. Newly diagnosed lung cancer patients had thoracic surgery in China, August–late 2014, without prior chemotherapy. This receptor was obtained from a man between 60 and 70 years old with non-small cell lung cancer. The sequenced sample was lung tumor tissue. V usage is TRBV11-2 and J usage is TRBJ1-2; D uncertain. CDR3 residues: CASNLESAGRRTF. For the CDR3, the DNA is TGTGCCAGCAACTTAGAGTCGGCGGGCCGGCGTACCTTC.